This T cell receptor (beta chain) was captured by sequencing in a study of identifying expanded T cells in peripheral blood. From germline, CDR1 is MGHRA and CDR2 YSYEKL. The CDR3 totals 17 residues. Trimming took 3 bases from V and 12 from J; bases not matched to a gene: 15. Profiling relied on immunoSEQ multiplex PCR, and the TCRdb table lists in-frame clones only, not all of them. The table includes around 85,000 clones, roughly 91% detected once. This clonotype was sampled from a person aged 18 to 70 in good health. Sequenced input: blood. V is TRBV4-1 and J is TRBJ1-6, with TRBD1 matching 9 bases. The CDR3 DNA follows: TGCGCCAGCAGCCACACCCCCCAGGACAGGGGATATGGACCCCTCCACTTT. It is translated as CASSHTPQDRGYGPLHF.